The 6 T cell receptor beta chains listed next were all sequenced from one sample in a study of T cell changes during pregnancy in multiple sclerosis. The method was immunoSEQ multiplex PCR; TCRdb's version includes in-frame clones alone and lacks a portion of them. Of tens of thousands of clones listed, approximately 90% are singletons. The sample consisted of peripheral blood, taken before pregnancy. The receptors stem from a female donor with multiple sclerosis, enrolled in a pregnancy study.

The chain carries TRBV5-5 and TRBJ2-1; 11 bases are a match to TRBD1. Germline V gene sequence: CDR1 SGHKS, CDR2 YYEKEE (reference sequence). The CDR3 length is 15 residues. J gave up 7 bases and V 0 bases, and 3 bases lay outside the gene matches. This CDR3 is CASSLEGTGGNEQFF. The CDR3 DNA reads as TGTGCCAGCAGCTTGGAGGGGACAGGGGGGAATGAGCAGTTCTTC.

DNA of the CDR3: TGTGCCAGCAGCGTAGGTTTCGGTGGGGCCACTGAAGCTTTCTTT. Its protein product is CASSVGFGGATEAFF. The V and J genes are TRBV9 and TRBJ1-1; weak D call: TRBD1 (5 bases). The CDR3 spans 15 residues. Trimming shortened V by 0 bases and J by 4 bases, and 13 bases separated the two germline ends. Germline values: CDR1 SGDLS, CDR2 YYNGEE. Full variable domain (rest looked up from reference TRBV9 and TRBJ1-1): DSGVTQTPKHLITATGQRVTLRCSPRSGDLSVYWYQQSLDQGLQFLIQYYNGEERAKGNILERFSAQQFPDLHSELNLSSLELGDSALYFCASSVGFGGATEAFFGQGTRLTVV.

CDR3 DNA: TGTGCCAGCAGCGTAGATGTTGCGGGAGGACAGCAAGAGACCCAGTACTTC. Its protein is CASSVDVAGGQQETQYF. This chain connects TRBV9 to TRBJ2-5, with 8 positions matching TRBD2. In germline, CDR1 is SGDLS, CDR2 YYNGEE. This CDR3 contains 17 residues. Germline trimming cut 0 bases from V and 2 bases from J; bases unmatched to any gene: 9.

A few counts support this clone. The CDR3, as DNA: TGTGCCTGGAGTTCGGGTGAGAACACTGAAGCTTTCTTT. Translating it yields CAWSSGENTEAFF. V and J are TRBV30 and TRBJ1-1; D remains unclear. V lost 2 bases to trimming and J lost 1 base, with 8 bases between them. CDR1 GTSNPN and CDR2 SVGIG come from the germline V gene (reference sequence). The CDR3 covers 13 residues. The whole variable domain, filled in from reference TRBV30 and TRBJ1-1, reads SQTIHQWPATLVQPVGSPLSLECTVEGTSNPNLYWYRQAAGRGLQLLFYSVGIGQISSEVPQNLSASRPQDRQFILSSKKLLLSDSGFYLCAWSSGENTEAFFGQGTRLTVV.

The chain has TRBV29-1 and TRBJ1-1; a weak D match, TRBD1 (5 bases). Trimming cost V 0 bases and J 3 bases, with 14 bases left between them. The CDR3 is 15 residues long. Germline loops: CDR1 SQVTM, CDR2 ANQGSEA. The CDR3 nucleotides read TGCAGCGTTGAAGATCCCGGGGGATTCGACACTGAAGCTTTCTTT. This gives the protein CSVEDPGGFDTEAFF.

The gene calls are TRBV2 and TRBJ1-4; D might be TRBD1 (6 bases). This CDR3 comprises 15 residues. Germline V lookup: CDR1 SNHLY, CDR2 FYNNEI. V lost 2 bases and J lost 11, with 18 bases in between. CDR3 nucleotide sequence: TGTGCCAGCAGTGAACTGGGGACACCTGACGGCAAACTGTTTTTT. Amino acids: CASSELGTPDGKLFF. The full variable domain, with the rest looked up from reference TRBV2 and TRBJ1-4, is EPEVTQTPSHQVTQMGQEVILRCVPISNHLYFYWYRQILGQKVEFLVSFYNNEISEKSEIFDDQFSVERPDGSNFTLKIRSTKLEDSAMYFCASSELGTPDGKLFFGSGTQLSVL.